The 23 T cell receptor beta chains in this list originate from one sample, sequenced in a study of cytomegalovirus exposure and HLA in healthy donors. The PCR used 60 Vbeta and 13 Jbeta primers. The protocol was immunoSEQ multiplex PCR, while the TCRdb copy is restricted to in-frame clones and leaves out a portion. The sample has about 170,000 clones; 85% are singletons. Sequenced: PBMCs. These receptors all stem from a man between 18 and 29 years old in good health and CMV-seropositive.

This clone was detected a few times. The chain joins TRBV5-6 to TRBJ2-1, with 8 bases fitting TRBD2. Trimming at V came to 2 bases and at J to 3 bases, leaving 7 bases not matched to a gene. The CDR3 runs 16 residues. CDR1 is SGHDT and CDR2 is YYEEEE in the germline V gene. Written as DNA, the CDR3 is TGTGCCAGCAGCTTAGACGGGGGGGAAATCTACAATGAGCAGTTCTTC. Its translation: CASSLDGGEIYNEQFF.

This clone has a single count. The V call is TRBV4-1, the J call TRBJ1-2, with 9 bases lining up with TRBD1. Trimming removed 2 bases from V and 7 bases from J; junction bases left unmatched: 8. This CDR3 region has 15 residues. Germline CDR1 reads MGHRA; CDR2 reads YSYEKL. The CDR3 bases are TGCGCCAGCAGCCAACTTACAGGGGGCGAATTTGGCTACACCTTC. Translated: CASSQLTGGEFGYTF.

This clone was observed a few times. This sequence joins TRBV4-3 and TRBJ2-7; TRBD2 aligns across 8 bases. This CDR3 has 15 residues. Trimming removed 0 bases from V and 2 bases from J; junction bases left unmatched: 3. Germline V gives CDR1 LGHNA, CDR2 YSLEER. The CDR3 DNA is TGCGCCAGCAGCCAAGAGCGGGGGGAAACCTACGAGCAGTACTTC. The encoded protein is CASSQERGETYEQYF.

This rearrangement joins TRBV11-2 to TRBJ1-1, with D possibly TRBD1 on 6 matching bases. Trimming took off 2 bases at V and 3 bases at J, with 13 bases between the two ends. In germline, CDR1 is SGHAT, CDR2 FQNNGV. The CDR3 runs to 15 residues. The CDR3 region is CASSLRSRGHTEAFF. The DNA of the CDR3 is TGTGCCAGCAGCTTAAGGTCCAGGGGACACACTGAAGCTTTCTTT.

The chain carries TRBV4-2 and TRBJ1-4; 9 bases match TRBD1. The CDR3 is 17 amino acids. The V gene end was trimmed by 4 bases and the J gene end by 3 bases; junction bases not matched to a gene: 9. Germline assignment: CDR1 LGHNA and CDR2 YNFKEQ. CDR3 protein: CASSPNTGGWANEKLFF. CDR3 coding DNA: TGTGCCAGCAGCCCAAACACAGGGGGCTGGGCTAATGAAAAACTGTTTTTT.

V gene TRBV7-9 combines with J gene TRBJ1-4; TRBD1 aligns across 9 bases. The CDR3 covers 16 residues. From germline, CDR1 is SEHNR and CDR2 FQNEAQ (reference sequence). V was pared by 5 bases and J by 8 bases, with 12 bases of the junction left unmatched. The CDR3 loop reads CASSPTYGTGWEKLFF. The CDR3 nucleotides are TGTGCCAGCAGCCCAACATACGGGACAGGGTGGGAAAAACTGTTTTTT.

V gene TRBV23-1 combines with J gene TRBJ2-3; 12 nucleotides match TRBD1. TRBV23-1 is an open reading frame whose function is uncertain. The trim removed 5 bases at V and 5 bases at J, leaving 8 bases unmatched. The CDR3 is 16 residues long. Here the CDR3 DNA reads TGCGCCAGCAGTGCTCCGGGACAGGGGGCGAAAGATACGCAGTATTTT. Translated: CASSAPGQGAKDTQYF.

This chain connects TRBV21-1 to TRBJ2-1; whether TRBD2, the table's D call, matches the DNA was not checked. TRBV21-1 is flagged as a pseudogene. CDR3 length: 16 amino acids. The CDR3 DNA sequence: TGTGCCAGCAGCCCCCGGACTAGCGGGGGAAACAATGAGCAGTTCTTC. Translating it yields CASSPRTSGGNNEQFF.

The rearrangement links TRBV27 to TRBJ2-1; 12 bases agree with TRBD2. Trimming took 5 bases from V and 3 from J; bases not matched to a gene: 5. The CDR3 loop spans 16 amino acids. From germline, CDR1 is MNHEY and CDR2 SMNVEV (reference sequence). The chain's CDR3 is CASSVPTSGGYNEQFF. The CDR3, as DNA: TGTGCCAGCAGTGTACCGACTAGCGGGGGCTACAATGAGCAGTTCTTC.

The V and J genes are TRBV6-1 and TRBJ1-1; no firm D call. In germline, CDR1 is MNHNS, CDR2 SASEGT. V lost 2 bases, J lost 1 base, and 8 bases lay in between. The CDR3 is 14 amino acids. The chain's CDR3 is CASSERVGNTEAFF. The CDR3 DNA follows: TGTGCCAGCAGTGAACGGGTTGGGAACACTGAAGCTTTCTTT.

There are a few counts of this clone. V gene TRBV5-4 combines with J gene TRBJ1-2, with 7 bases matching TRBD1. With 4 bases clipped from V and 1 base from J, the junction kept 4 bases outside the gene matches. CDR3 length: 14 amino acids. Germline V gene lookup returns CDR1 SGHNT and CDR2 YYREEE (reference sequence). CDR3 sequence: CASSHDRVNYGYTF. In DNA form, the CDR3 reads TGTGCCAGCAGCCATGACAGGGTTAACTATGGCTACACCTTC. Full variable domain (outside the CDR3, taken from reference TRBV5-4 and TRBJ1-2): ETGVTQSPTHLIKTRGQQVTLRCSSQSGHNTVSWYQQALGQGPQFIFQYYREEENGRGNFPPRFSGLQFPNYSSELNVNALELDDSALYLCASSHDRVNYGYTFGSGTRLTVV.

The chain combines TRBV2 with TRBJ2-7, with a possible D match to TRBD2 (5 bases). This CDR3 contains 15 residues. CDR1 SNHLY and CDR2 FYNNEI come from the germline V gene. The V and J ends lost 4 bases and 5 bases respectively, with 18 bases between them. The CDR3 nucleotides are TGTGCCAGCAGTGTTGAGGGCTGGTACGTGGACGAGCAGTACTTC. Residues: CASSVEGWYVDEQYF.

Here the CDR3 reads CASSQEGREGNTIYF. In nucleotides, the CDR3 is TGCGCCAGCAGCCAAGAAGGCAGGGAAGGAAACACCATATATTTT. The chain employs TRBV4-3 and TRBJ1-3; perhaps TRBD1 as D (5 bases). This CDR3 region has 15 residues. V lost 0 bases and J lost 4, with 10 bases in between. CDR1 is LGHNA and CDR2 is YSLEER in the germline V gene.

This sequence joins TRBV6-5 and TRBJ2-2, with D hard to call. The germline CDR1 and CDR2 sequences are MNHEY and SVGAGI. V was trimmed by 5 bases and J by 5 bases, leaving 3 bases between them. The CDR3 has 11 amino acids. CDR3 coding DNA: TGTGCCAGCAGTGCGACCGGGGAGCTGTTTTTT. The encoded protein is CASSATGELFF.

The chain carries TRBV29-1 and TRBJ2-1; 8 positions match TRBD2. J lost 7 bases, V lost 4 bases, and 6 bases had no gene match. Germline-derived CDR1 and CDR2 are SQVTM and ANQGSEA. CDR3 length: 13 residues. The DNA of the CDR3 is TGCAGCGTTGGGGGACTAGGGGCGAATGAGCAGTTCTTC. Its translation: CSVGGLGANEQFF.

The CDR3 DNA sequence: TGTGCCAGCAGCTTATCTCCAGGGGTGATAGATACGCAGTATTTT. Translated: CASSLSPGVIDTQYF. J is TRBJ2-3 and V is TRBV7-3; tentatively, D is TRBD1 (6 bases). The CDR3 loop spans 15 amino acids. Trimming pared 2 bases from V and 5 bases from J, leaving 14 bases between. Germline V gene lookup returns CDR1 SGHTA and CDR2 FQGTGA. Together with reference TRBV7-3 and TRBJ2-3, the CDR3 gives the full variable domain: GAGVSQTPSNKVTEKGKYVELRCDPISGHTALYWYRQSLGQGPEFLIYFQGTGAADDSGLPNDRFFAVRPEGSVSTLKIQRTERGDSAVYLCASSLSPGVIDTQYFGPGTRLTVL.

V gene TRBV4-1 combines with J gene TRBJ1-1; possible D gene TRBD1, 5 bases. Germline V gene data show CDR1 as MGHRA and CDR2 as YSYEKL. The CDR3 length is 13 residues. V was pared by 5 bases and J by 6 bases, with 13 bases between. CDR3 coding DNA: TGCGCCAGCAGCATGCAGGGAACCCCTGAAGCTTTCTTT. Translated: CASSMQGTPEAFF.

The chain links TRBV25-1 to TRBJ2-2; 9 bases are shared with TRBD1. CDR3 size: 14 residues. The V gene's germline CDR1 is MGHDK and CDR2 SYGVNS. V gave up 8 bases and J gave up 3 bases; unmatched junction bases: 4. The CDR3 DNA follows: TGTGCCAGCGGGGACAGGGAATACACCGGGGAGCTGTTTTTT. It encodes CASGDREYTGELFF.

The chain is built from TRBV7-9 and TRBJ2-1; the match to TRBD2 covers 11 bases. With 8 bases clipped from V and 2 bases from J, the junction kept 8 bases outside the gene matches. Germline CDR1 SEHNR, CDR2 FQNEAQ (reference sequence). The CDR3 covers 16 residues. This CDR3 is CASGQTSGGAYNEQFF. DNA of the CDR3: TGTGCCAGCGGCCAAACTAGCGGGGGCGCCTACAATGAGCAGTTCTTC.

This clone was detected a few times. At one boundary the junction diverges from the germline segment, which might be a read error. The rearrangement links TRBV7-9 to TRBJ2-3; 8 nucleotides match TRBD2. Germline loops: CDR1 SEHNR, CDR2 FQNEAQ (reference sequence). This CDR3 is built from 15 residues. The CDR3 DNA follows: TGTTCCAGCAGACTTAGCGGGGCGAGCACAGATACGCAGTATTTT. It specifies CSSRLSGASTDTQYF.

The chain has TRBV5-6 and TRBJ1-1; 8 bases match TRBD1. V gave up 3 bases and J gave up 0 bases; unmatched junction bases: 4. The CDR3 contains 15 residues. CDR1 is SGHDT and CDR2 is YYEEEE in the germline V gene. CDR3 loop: CASSSPGQVNTEAFF. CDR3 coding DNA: TGTGCCAGCAGCTCCCCGGGACAGGTGAACACTGAAGCTTTCTTT.

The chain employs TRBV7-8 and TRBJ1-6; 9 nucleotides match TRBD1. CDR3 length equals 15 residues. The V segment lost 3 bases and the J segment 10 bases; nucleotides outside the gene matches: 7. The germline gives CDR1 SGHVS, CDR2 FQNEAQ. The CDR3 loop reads CASSFTQGARSPLHF. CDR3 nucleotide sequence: TGTGCCAGCAGCTTCACACAGGGGGCGAGATCACCCCTCCACTTT.

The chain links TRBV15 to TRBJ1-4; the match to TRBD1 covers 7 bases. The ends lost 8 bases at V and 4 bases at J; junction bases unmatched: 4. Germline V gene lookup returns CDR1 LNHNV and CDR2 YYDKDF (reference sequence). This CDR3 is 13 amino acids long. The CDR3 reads CATATGNNEKLFF. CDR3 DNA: TGTGCCACCGCGACAGGGAATAATGAAAAACTGTTTTTT.